The entry that follows covers one T cell receptor (beta chain) sequence. The germline V gene has CDR1 SGHTS and CDR2 YDEGEE. Trimming pared 4 bases from V and 7 bases from J, leaving 14 bases between. This CDR3 is built from 14 residues. The sample belongs to a study of PD-1 blockade in classical Hodgkin lymphoma. Assay used: immunoSEQ multiplex PCR; TCRdb lists only in-frame clones, some missing. The sample records more than 85,000 clones, more than 70% being singletons. Time point indicated: cycle 4 day 1 (C4D1), after six to seven weeks of nivolumab. Each and every patient relapsed after autologous stem cell transplantation, and patients got differing brentuximab vedotin exposure.

This clonotype originated in a human donor with classical Hodgkin lymphoma. The sample here was peripheral blood mononuclear cells (PBMCs), taken before the fourth cycle of nivolumab. The J gene is TRBJ2-2, the V gene TRBV5-8; D tentatively reads TRBD1 or TRBD2 (5 bases each). Here the CDR3 DNA reads TGTGCCAGCAGCCCGGGGACCGCTAGCGGGGAGCTGTTTTTT. It specifies CASSPGTASGELFF. The variable domain in full, completed from reference TRBV5-8 and TRBJ2-2, reads EAGVTQSPTHLIKTRGQQATLRCSPISGHTSVYWYQQALGLGLQFLLWYDEGEERNRGNFPPRFSGRQFPNYSSELNVNALELEDSALYLCASSPGTASGELFFGEGSRLTVL.